This TCR beta chain was captured in a study of radiation and T cells in renal cell carcinoma. Regarding the study as a whole: Without pretreatment biopsies, baseline tumor clonotype presence was undetermined.

A remark on this clone: Antigen: not known.

Sample time point: blood 4 weeks post-SBRT, at nephrectomy. Treatment of the sample: 15 Gy SBRT to primary tumor, nephrectomy 4 weeks later. Nephrectomy followed 15 Gy stereotactic body radiation by 4 weeks. Blood was sampled at baseline, 2 weeks and 4 weeks after SBRT. Sequenced by immunoSEQ multiplex PCR; TCRdb stores in-frame clones only, minus some. The sample holds around 94,000 clones, about 82% seen once. Germline V lookup: CDR1 SGHTA, CDR2 FQGNSA. Trimming took 4 bases from V and 3 from J, leaving 4 bases between them. CDR3 length equals 12 residues. The sample here was blood, taken from a patient whose treatment included radiotherapy and nephrectomy. The chain links TRBV7-2 to TRBJ1-5; no clear D. The receptor was isolated from a man in his fifties or sixties with renal cell carcinoma. Written as DNA, the CDR3 is TGTGCCAGCAGCTCTAACAATCAGCCCCAGCATTTT. Translated: CASSSNNQPQHF.